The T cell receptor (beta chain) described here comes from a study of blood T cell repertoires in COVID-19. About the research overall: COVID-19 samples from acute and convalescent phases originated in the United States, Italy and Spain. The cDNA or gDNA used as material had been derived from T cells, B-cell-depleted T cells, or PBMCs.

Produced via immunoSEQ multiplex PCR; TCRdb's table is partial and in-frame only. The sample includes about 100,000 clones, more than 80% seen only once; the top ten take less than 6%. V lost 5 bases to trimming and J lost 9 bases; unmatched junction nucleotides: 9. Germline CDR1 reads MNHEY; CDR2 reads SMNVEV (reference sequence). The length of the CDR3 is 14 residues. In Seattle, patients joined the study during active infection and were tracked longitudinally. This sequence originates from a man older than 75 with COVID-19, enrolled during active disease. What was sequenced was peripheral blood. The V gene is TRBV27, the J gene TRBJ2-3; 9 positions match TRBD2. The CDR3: CASSPGTSRRTQYF. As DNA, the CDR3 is TGTGCCAGCAGTCCCGGGACTAGCAGGAGGACGCAGTATTTT.